Given below is one TCR beta chain in context. This clonotype was found many times. Its antigen is not yet known. It has no much larger one-base neighbor in the sample; base qualities were not kept. Stable Graves' hyperthyroidism was defined as the absence of progression to ophthalmopathy over 18 months of follow-up. The hyperthyroidism patients were between 18 and 65 years old and newly diagnosed, with a disease duration of less than 2 months. Exclusion was applied to patients with uncontrolled infections, other autoimmune diseases, pregnancy or lactation. Diagnoses relied on clinical symptoms, serum thyroxine and TRAb, thyroid ultrasound and orbital computed tomography. Ficoll-Paque density gradient centrifugation was used to isolate PBMCs from 9.5 to 10 ml of fresh peripheral blood. Total RNA was extracted using Trizol reagent, and RNA quality was assessed on an Agilent 2100 Bioanalyzer. The junction shows trimming of 4 bases on V and 10 bases on J, and the gene matches do not reach 9 bases of it. The germline V gene sets CDR1 to SGHDT and CDR2 to YYEEEE. Its CDR3 holds 14 amino acids, cysteine through phenylalanine. Only the CDR3 portion is preserved as DNA: 42 bases, with reading frame beginning at the first base.

This record belongs to a study of T cells in Graves' hyperthyroidism and ophthalmopathy (dated by TCRdb to the late 2010s). Background for the entire study: Peripheral blood samples were taken at initial diagnosis, before any treatment was given. To identify TCR V-J signatures that set the groups apart, the researchers used a discovery cohort of 100 patients, made up of some 41 with Graves' ophthalmopathy and some 55 with stable Graves' hyperthyroidism. Whether ophthalmopathy could be predicted prospectively was tested in an independent validation cohort made up of under 20 hyperthyroidism patients plus 17 patients who later progressed to ophthalmopathy. The roughly 90 discovery patients were divided at random into training and test sets in a 7:3 ratio. In several Graves' hyperthyroidism patients, the study also compared T-cell repertoires from thyroid tissue with T-cell repertoires from blood. Once sampling was done, hyperthyroidism patients were given methimazole at a starting dose of 30 mg daily, whereas ophthalmopathy patients were given high-dose intravenous methylprednisolone. The paper reports TCR Vbeta CDR3 sequencing of 130 to 150 peripheral blood samples: 40 or so ophthalmopathy, about 75 hyperthyroidism and about 17 progressor patients. Overall results and qualifications from the work: In validation, progression to ophthalmopathy was predicted by the model with 70.59% sensitivity and 72.22% specificity, a median of about 6.8 months before onset. A model built on a 13 V-J signature distinguished ophthalmopathy from stable hyperthyroidism, reaching around 87% sensitivity and around 82% specificity in cross-validation and 80%/75% in testing. Sample size was not statistically predetermined, and investigators were not blinded to group allocation. Most expanded thyroid clonotypes (frequency above 0.001) were also found in blood, which suggests that blood repertoires may mirror thyroid immune responses.

The TCR beta CDR3 regions were amplified from RNA transcripts. The first round of RT-PCR for the TCR CDR3 was performed with the HTBI primer set and the Qiagen OneStep RT-PCR kit. A second multiplex PCR round built the libraries, followed by size selection and purification. Paired-end sequencing of the libraries was performed with 100 bp reads on an Illumina HiSeq2000. In the source study's methods: SOAPnuke was used to process the raw data, removing reads that contained adapters or uncalled bases, had a mean Phred below 15, or lacked an exact match to the constant primer or identifier. COPE v1.2.5 was used to merge the high-quality paired reads, and each unique nucleotide sequence was defined as a clonotype. MiTCR v1.1 was used to align the clonotypes against IMGT TRBV, TRBD and TRBJ reference segments. The analysis included only V-J combinations with a frequency above 0.0001, which together covered over 98% of the repertoires. A TCS score was defined as the ratio between F50 (clonal expansion) and ExV (chaos), using BLOSUM62-based TCRdist between CDR3 peptides within each V-J. Welch's t-statistics and random forest reduced approximately 520 V-J features to roughly 13, which were used in a naive Bayes classifier (R e1071). TCRdb trimmed the raw reads at Q25, called clones with MiXCR and kept productive beta chains. Rows matching on CDR3 protein sequence are summarized as one entry with the most common DNA and genes. TCRdb assigned the V and J calls; the authors' analysis was not used. This sample gives 300,000 or so distinct CDR3 sequences in total; roughly 20% of them show up just once. The ten largest make up around 54% of the sample.

This receptor was identified in a woman between 45 and 65 years old with Graves' hyperthyroidism. Recombination connected TRBV5-6 to TRBJ1-5, and 9 bases in between align with TRBD1. The sequenced sample was blood. The CDR3: CASSAGTGRYPQHF. The DNA sequence reads TGTGCCAGCAGCGCTGGGACAGGGAGGTATCCCCAGCATTTT.